This TCR beta chain was identified during a study of blood T cell repertoires in COVID-19. Allocation to cohorts depended on clinical history reported by the participants. This CDR3 contains 15 residues. The V gene end was trimmed by 5 bases and the J gene end by 0 bases; junction bases not matched to a gene: 4. Germline loops: CDR1 SNHLY, CDR2 FYNNEI. The data were produced by immunoSEQ multiplex PCR, yet TCRdb's version contains in-frame clones alone and is incomplete. Here the sample spans approximately 250,000 clones, 65% to 90% being singletons. This chain links TRBV2 with TRBJ1-5; the match to TRBD1 covers 7 bases. This sequence was found in a woman aged 50 to 60 with acute COVID-19. Sequencing was carried out using PBMCs or T cells enriched from blood (not recorded which). In DNA form, the CDR3 reads TGTGCCAGCAGTCGACAGGGACATAGCAATCAGCCCCAGCATTTT. This gives the protein CASSRQGHSNQPQHF.